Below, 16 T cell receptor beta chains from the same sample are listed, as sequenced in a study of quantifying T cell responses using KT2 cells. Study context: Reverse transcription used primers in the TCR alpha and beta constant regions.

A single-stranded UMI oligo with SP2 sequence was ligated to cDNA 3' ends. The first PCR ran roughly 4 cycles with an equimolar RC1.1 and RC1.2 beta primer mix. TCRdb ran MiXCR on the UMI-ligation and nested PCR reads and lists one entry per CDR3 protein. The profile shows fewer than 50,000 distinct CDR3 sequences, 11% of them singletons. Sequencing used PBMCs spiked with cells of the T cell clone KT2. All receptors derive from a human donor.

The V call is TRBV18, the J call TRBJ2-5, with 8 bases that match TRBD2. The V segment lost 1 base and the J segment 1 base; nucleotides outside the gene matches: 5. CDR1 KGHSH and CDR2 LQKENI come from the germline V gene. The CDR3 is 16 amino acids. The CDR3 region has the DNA TGTGCCAGCTCACCACGCGCTAGCGGGCCCCAAGAGACCCAGTACTTC. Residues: CASSPRASGPQETQYF.

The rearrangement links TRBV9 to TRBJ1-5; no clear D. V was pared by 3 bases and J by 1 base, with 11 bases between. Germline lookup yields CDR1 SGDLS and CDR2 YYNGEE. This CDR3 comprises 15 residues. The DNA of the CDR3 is TGTGCCAGCAGCGCATTTGGAGGAAGCAATCAGCCCCAGCATTTT. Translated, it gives CASSAFGGSNQPQHF.

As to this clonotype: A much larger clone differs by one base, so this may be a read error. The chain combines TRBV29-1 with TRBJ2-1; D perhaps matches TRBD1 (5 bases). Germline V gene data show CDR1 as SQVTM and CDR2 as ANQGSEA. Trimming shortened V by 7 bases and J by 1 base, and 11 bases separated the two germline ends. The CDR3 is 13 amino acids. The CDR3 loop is CSAGQPSYNEQFF. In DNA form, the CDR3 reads TGCAGCGCTGGACAACCATCCTACAATGAGCAGTTCTTC.

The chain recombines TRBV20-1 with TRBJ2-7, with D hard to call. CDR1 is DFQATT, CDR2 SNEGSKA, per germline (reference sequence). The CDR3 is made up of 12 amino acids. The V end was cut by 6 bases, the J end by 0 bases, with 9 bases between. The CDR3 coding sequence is TGCAGTGCGAGAAGTGTCTCCTACGAGCAGTACTTC. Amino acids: CSARSVSYEQYF.

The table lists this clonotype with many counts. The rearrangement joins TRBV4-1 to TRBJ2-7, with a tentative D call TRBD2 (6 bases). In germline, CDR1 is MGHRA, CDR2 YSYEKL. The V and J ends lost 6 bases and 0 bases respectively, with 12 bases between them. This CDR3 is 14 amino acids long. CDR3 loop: CASRAGFPSYEQYF. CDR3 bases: TGCGCCAGCAGGGCGGGGTTCCCCTCCTACGAGCAGTACTTC.

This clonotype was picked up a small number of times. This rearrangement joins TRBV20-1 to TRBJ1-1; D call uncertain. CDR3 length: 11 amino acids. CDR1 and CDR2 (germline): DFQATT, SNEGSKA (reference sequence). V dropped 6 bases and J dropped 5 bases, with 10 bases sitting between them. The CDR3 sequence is CSAIFNTEAFF. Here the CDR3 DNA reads TGCAGTGCCATTTTTAATACTGAAGCTTTCTTT.

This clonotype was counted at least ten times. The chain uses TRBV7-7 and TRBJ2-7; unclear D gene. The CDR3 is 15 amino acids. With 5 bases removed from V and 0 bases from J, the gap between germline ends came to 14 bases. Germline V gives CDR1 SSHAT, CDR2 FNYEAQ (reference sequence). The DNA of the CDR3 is TGTGCCAGCAGCCCCTTTTTTGGCGGCTCCTACGAGCAGTACTTC. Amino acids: CASSPFFGGSYEQYF.

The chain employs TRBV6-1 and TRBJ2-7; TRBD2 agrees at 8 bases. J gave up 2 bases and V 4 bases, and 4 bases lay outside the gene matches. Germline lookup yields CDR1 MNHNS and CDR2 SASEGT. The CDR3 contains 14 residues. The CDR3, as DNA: TGTGCCAGCAGTGTTACTAGCGGCGCCTACGAGCAGTACTTC. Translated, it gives CASSVTSGAYEQYF.

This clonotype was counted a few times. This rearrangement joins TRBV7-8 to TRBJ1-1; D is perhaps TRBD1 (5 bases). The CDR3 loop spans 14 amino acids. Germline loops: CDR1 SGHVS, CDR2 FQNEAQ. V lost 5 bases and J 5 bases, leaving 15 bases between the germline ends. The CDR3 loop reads CASSAQTAGTEAFF. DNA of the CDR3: TGTGCCAGCAGCGCCCAGACAGCGGGGACTGAAGCTTTCTTT.

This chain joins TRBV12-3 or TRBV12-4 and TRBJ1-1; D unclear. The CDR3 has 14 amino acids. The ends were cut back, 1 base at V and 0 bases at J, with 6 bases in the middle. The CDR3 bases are TGTGCCAGCAGTTTAGGTGCCCTGAACACTGAAGCTTTCTTT. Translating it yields CASSLGALNTEAFF.

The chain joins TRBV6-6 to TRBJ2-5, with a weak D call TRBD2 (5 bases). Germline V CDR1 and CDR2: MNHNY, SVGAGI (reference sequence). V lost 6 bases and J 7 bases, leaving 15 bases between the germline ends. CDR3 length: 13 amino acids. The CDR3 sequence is CASSPGSRGTQYF. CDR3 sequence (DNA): TGTGCCAGCAGCCCGGGATCCCGGGGGACCCAGTACTTC.

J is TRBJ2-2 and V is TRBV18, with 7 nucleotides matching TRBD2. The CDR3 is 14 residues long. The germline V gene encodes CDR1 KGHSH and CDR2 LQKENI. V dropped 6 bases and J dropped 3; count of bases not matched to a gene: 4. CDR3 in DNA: TGTGCCAGCTCCGGAACTAGCGACACCGGGGAGCTGTTTTTT. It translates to CASSGTSDTGELFF.

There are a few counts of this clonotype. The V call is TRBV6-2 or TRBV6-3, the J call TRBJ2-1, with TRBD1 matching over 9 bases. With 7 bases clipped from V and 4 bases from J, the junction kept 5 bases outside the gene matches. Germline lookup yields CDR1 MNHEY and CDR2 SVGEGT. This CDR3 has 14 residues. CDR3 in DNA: TGTGCCAGCAAACCGGGACAGGGATACAATGAGCAGTTCTTC. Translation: CASKPGQGYNEQFF.

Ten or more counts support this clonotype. The CDR3 sequence is CATSRTGLTSDTGELFF. The DNA for the CDR3 is TGTGCCACCAGCAGGACAGGACTGACATCGGACACCGGGGAGCTGTTTTTT. The gene calls are TRBV15 and TRBJ2-2; the D gene is possibly TRBD1 (6 bases). V shed 3 bases and J shed 3 bases, with 17 bases lying between them. This CDR3 has 17 amino acids. Germline-derived CDR1 and CDR2 are LNHNV and YYDKDF (reference sequence).

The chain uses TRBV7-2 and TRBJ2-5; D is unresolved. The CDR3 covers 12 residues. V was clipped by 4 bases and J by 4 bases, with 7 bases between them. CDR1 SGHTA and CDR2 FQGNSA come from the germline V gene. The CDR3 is CASSSSLETQYF. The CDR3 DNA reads TGTGCCAGCAGCTCGTCACTAGAGACCCAGTACTTC.

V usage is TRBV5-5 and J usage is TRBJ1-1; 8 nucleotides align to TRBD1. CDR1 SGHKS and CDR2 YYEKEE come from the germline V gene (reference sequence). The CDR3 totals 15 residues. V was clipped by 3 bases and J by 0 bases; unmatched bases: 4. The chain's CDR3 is CASSSWTGMNTEAFF. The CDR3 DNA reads TGTGCCAGCAGCTCCTGGACAGGGATGAACACTGAAGCTTTCTTT.